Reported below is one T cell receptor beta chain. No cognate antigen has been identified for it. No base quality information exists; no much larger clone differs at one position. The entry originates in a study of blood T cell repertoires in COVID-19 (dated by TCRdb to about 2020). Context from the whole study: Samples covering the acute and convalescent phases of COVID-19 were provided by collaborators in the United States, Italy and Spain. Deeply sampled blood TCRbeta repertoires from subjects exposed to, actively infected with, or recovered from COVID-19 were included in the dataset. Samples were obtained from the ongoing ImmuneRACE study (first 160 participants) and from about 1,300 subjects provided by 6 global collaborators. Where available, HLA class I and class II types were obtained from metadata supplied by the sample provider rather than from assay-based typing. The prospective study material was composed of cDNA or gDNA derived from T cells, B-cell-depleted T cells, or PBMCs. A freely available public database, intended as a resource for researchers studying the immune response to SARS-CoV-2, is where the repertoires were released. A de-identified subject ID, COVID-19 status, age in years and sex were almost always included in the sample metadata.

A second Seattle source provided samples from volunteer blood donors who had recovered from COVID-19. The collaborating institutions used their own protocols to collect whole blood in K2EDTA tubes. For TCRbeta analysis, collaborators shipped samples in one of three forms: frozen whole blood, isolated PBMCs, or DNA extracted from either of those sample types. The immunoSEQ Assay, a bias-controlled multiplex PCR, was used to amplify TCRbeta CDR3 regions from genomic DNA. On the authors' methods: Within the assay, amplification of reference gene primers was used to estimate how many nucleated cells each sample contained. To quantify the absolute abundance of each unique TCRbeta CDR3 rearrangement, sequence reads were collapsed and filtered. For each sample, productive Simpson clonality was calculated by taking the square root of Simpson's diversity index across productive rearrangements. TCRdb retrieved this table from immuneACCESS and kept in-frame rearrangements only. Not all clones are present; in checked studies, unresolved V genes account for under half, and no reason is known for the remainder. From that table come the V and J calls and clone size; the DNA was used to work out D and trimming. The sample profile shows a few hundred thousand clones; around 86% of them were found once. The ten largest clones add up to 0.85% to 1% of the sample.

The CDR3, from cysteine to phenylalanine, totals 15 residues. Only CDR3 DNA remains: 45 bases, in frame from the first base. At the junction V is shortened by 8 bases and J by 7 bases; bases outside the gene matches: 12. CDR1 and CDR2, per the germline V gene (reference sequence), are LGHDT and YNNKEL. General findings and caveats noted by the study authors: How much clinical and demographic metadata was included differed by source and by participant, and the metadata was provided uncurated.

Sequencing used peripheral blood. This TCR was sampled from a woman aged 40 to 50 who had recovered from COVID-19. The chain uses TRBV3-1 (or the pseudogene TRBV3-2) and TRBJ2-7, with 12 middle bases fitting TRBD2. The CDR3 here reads CASARRLAGEGEQYF. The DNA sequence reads TGTGCCAGCGCCAGGCGACTAGCGGGAGAAGGTGAGCAGTACTTC.